The 24 T cell receptor beta chains below come from one sample, sequenced in a study of shared clonotypes between healthy human individuals. Libraries were prepared by immunoSEQ multiplex PCR; TCRdb keeps only in-frame clonotypes and omits some of them. The table shows 850,000 to 1,200,000 clones, with about three quarters occurring only once. The sequencing input was memory CD4+ T cells sorted from blood. Described subset: CD45RA-negative fraction. The receptors here all came from a man younger than 35 in good health.

This chain uses TRBV2 with TRBJ2-2; weak D call: TRBD2 (6 bases). V lost 6 bases to trimming and J lost 1 base, with 18 bases between them. The CDR3 runs 17 residues. Germline V gives CDR1 SNHLY, CDR2 FYNNEI. The CDR3 sequence is CASRESPAGRNTGELFF. The CDR3 DNA sequence: TGTGCCAGCAGGGAGTCCCCCGCGGGGCGGAACACCGGGGAGCTGTTTTTT.

The chain employs TRBV9 and TRBJ2-3, with D possibly matching TRBD2 (6 bases). The CDR3 covers 14 residues. Trimming stripped 0 bases from V and 4 bases from J, with 9 bases between. Germline-derived CDR1 and CDR2 are SGDLS and YYNGEE. The CDR3 sequence is CASSVVAGSDTQYF. In nucleotides, the CDR3 is TGTGCCAGCAGCGTAGTGGCGGGATCAGATACGCAGTATTTT. The full variable domain, completed using reference TRBV9 and TRBJ2-3, is DSGVTQTPKHLITATGQRVTLRCSPRSGDLSVYWYQQSLDQGLQFLIQYYNGEERAKGNILERFSAQQFPDLHSELNLSSLELGDSALYFCASSVVAGSDTQYFGPGTRLTVL.

In its sample, this clone was seen a few times. V and J are TRBV2 and TRBJ2-2, with D possibly TRBD1 on 6 matching bases. This CDR3 contains 15 residues. Germline V CDR1 and CDR2: SNHLY, FYNNEI. The V gene lost 5 bases and the J gene lost 2 bases, with 12 bases spanning the gap. The CDR3 reads CASSRDRPNTGELFF. The CDR3 DNA reads as TGTGCCAGCAGTAGAGACAGGCCAAACACCGGGGAGCTGTTTTTT.

The chain's CDR3 is CASTGASGGNEQFF. DNA for the CDR3: TGTGCCAGCACGGGAGCTAGCGGGGGCAATGAGCAGTTCTTC. This chain uses TRBV6-1 with TRBJ2-1, with 10 positions matching TRBD2. CDR3 length: 14 residues. After removal of 7 bases from V and 6 bases from J, the junction contained 6 bases not matched to a gene. CDR1 and CDR2 from the germline V gene are MNHNS and SASEGT.

With respect to this clone: Other nucleotide sequences from this sample produce the same CDR3. The rearrangement joins TRBV2 to TRBJ2-1; no reliable D call. Germline V gene sequence: CDR1 SNHLY, CDR2 FYNNEI. The CDR3 has 13 residues. Trimming removed 7 bases at V and 0 bases at J, with 7 bases between. The CDR3 nucleotides read TGTGCCAGCAACGGAGACTCCTACAATGAGCAGTTCTTC. This translates into CASNGDSYNEQFF.

The gene calls are TRBV18 and TRBJ1-4; no clear D gene. This CDR3 has 17 amino acids. Looked up from germline, CDR1 is KGHSH and CDR2 is LQKENI. V lost 4 bases, J lost 0 bases, and 15 bases lay in between. The CDR3 DNA sequence: TGTGCCAGCTCACGCCGCGGAGCCGACTCAACTAATGAAAAACTGTTTTTT. This codes for CASSRRGADSTNEKLFF. Variable domain in full (rest from reference TRBV18 and TRBJ1-4): NAGVMQNPRHLVRRRGQEARLRCSPMKGHSHVYWYRQLPEEGLKFMVYLQKENIIDESGMPKERFSAEFPKEGPSILRIQQVVRGDSAAYFCASSRRGADSTNEKLFFGSGTQLSVL.

The table lists this clone with a few counts. The chain couples TRBV7-8 to TRBJ2-1, with TRBD2 identical over 11 bases. The CDR3 runs to 17 residues. The V segment lost 1 base and the J segment 9 bases; nucleotides outside the gene matches: 11. The germline V gene encodes CDR1 SGHVS and CDR2 FQNEAQ. The CDR3 sequence is CASSLDRLAGIKGEQFF. The CDR3 DNA sequence: TGTGCCAGCAGCTTAGACCGACTAGCGGGAATAAAGGGTGAGCAGTTCTTC.

The V and J genes are TRBV6-1 and TRBJ1-6; no reliable D call. With 1 base removed from V and 10 bases from J, the gap between germline ends came to 14 bases. From germline, CDR1 is MNHNS and CDR2 SASEGT. The CDR3 contains 15 residues. The CDR3 DNA is TGTGCCAGCAGTGAAGTCGGCACTAGCCTCTCACCCCTCCACTTT. It encodes CASSEVGTSLSPLHF.

The CDR3 nucleotides are TGTGCCAGCAGCTTCGGACTGGCTGAAAGCACAGATACGCAGTATTTT. Protein sequence: CASSFGLAESTDTQYF. The chain carries TRBV7-6 and TRBJ2-3; a possible D gene is TRBD2 (5 bases). Trimming took off 3 bases at V and 0 bases at J, with 13 bases between the two ends. CDR3 length: 16 amino acids. Germline CDR1 and CDR2: SGHVS and FNYEAQ.

V gene TRBV7-2 combines with J gene TRBJ1-2; D is unresolved. The CDR3 runs 12 residues. V lost 7 bases to trimming and J lost 9 bases, with 15 bases between them. CDR1 is SGHTA, CDR2 FQGNSA, per germline. CDR3 DNA sequence: TGTGCCAGCACCCTCACGAAATATAGCTACACCTTC. Encoded protein: CASTLTKYSYTF. The full variable domain, completed using reference TRBV7-2 and TRBJ1-2, is GAGVSQSPSNKVTEKGKDVELRCDPISGHTALYWYRQSLGQGLEFLIYFQGNSAPDKSGLPSDRFSAERTGGSVSTLTIQRTQQEDSAVYLCASTLTKYSYTFGSGTRLTVV.

This clone was detected only a few times. The sample holds other DNA sequences that translate to the same CDR3. V gene TRBV6-5 combines with J gene TRBJ1-5; D gene ambiguous. CDR1 is MNHEY, CDR2 SVGAGI, per germline. Deletions cut 5 bases from V and 0 bases from J, with 5 bases between. CDR3 size: 13 residues. The CDR3 here is CASSPNSNQPQHF. The CDR3 nucleotides are TGTGCCAGCAGTCCTAATAGCAATCAGCCCCAGCATTTT.

The chain joins TRBV4-1 to TRBJ2-3; 11 bases map to TRBD1. The V gene's germline CDR1 is MGHRA and CDR2 YSYEKL. V lost 6 bases, J lost 1 base, and 9 bases stayed unmatched. The CDR3 runs 17 residues. The CDR3 is CASRQQWTGGRTDTQYF. CDR3 DNA sequence: TGCGCCAGCAGGCAACAATGGACAGGGGGCCGCACAGATACGCAGTATTTT.

The chain uses TRBV4-2 and TRBJ2-3, with 8 bases lining up with TRBD2. Trimming cost V 4 bases and J 2 bases; bases outside gene matches: 14. CDR1 and CDR2 (germline): LGHNA, YNFKEQ. The CDR3 has 18 amino acids. The CDR3 region is CASSPGSAKRGLTDTQYF. Written as DNA, the CDR3 is TGTGCCAGCAGCCCAGGAAGCGCTAAGCGGGGGCTCACAGATACGCAGTATTTT.

This clone was seen only a few times. The chain combines TRBV6-5 with TRBJ1-2; perhaps TRBD1 as D (6 bases). Deletions cut 8 bases from V and 2 bases from J, with 9 bases between. The CDR3 spans 12 residues. Germline V gives CDR1 MNHEY, CDR2 SVGAGI. CDR3 DNA sequence: TGTGCCAGCCGACAGGCAAACTATGGCTACACCTTC. Its protein product is CASRQANYGYTF.

Note on this clone: Other DNA variants within this sample encode the same CDR3. This rearrangement joins TRBV5-1 to TRBJ2-3; D is undetermined. CDR1 and CDR2 (germline): SGHRS, YFSETQ. CDR3 length equals 12 residues. Between the trimmed V and J ends, which lost 4 bases and 2 bases, there was a span of 5 bases. CDR3 sequence: CASSGPTDTQYF. The CDR3 DNA is TGCGCCAGCAGCGGCCCCACAGATACGCAGTATTTT.

V is TRBV6-1 and J is TRBJ2-7, with 8 bases lining up with TRBD1. J gave up 4 bases and V 10 bases, and 3 bases lay outside the gene matches. The CDR3 contains 11 residues. Germline V gene lookup returns CDR1 MNHNS and CDR2 SASEGT. Here the CDR3 reads CATQGAYEQYF. The CDR3 DNA reads as TGTGCCACCCAGGGGGCTTACGAGCAGTACTTC.

The chain has TRBV10-3 and TRBJ2-5; D is unresolved. V shed 0 bases and J shed 4 bases, with 15 bases lying between them. Germline CDR1 ENHRY, CDR2 SYGVKD. This CDR3 has 16 amino acids. As DNA, the CDR3 is TGTGCCATCAGTGAGTCGTCTACTCAACTGGGAGAGACCCAGTACTTC. It yields the protein CAISESSTQLGETQYF.

The chain links TRBV6-1 to TRBJ1-1; 9 nucleotides match TRBD1. CDR1 and CDR2 from the germline V gene are MNHNS and SASEGT. Trimming cost V 10 bases and J 7 bases; bases outside gene matches: 13. The CDR3 covers 14 residues. The CDR3 nucleotides are TGTGCCACCCTCAGGGACAGGGCCATCGGTGAAGCTTTCTTT. Residues: CATLRDRAIGEAFF.

The chain has TRBV27 and TRBJ1-1, with D hard to call. Germline V lookup: CDR1 MNHEY, CDR2 SMNVEV (reference sequence). The CDR3 runs 13 residues. Trimming took off 5 bases at V and 4 bases at J, with 11 bases between the two ends. DNA of the CDR3: TGTGCCAGCAGTCCAAGGTCGAGCACTGAAGCTTTCTTT. It codes for CASSPRSSTEAFF.

The chain carries TRBV5-4 and TRBJ2-7; 7 positions agree with TRBD1. Germline CDR1 reads SGHNT; CDR2 reads YYREEE (reference sequence). The ends lost 3 bases at V and 0 bases at J; junction bases unmatched: 6. The CDR3 totals 15 residues. CDR3 DNA sequence: TGTGCCAGCAGCTCACCGGGACAGAGCTCCTACGAGCAGTACTTC. Protein sequence: CASSSPGQSSYEQYF.

The chain is built from TRBV2 and TRBJ1-1; D is perhaps TRBD1 (5 bases). Per germline, CDR1 SNHLY and CDR2 FYNNEI. This CDR3 is built from 13 residues. The V end was cut by 7 bases, the J end by 1 base, with 10 bases between. The CDR3 spells CASNEDRNTEAFF. In DNA form, the CDR3 reads TGTGCCAGCAACGAAGACAGGAACACTGAAGCTTTCTTT.

The V gene is TRBV5-1, the J gene TRBJ2-2; no definite D call. Germline V gene sequence: CDR1 SGHRS, CDR2 YFSETQ. The V end lost 0 bases, the J end lost 7 bases, and 10 bases lay between the germline ends. This CDR3 comprises 14 residues. For the CDR3, the DNA is TGCGCCAGCAGCTTGGGCCAAGTGGGCGGGGAGCTGTTTTTT. Its protein is CASSLGQVGGELFF.

Worth noting for this clone: The likely explanation is a read error, given a far larger clone one base away. CDR3 bases: TGTGCCAGCAGCTTGGGGTACACCGGGGAGCTGTTTTTT. Translating gives CASSLGYTGELFF. The chain employs TRBV5-6 and TRBJ2-2; no clear D. The V gene lost 0 bases and the J gene lost 3 bases, with 3 bases spanning the gap. The CDR3 is made up of 13 amino acids. CDR1 is SGHDT, CDR2 YYEEEE, per germline.

J is TRBJ1-2 and V is TRBV6-1, with a possible D match to TRBD1 (5 bases). Between the trimmed V and J ends, which lost 3 bases and 8 bases, there was a span of 16 bases. The CDR3 contains 14 residues. Germline CDR1 is MNHNS and CDR2 is SASEGT. CDR3 protein: CASSEAGWDGGYTF. The CDR3, as DNA: TGTGCCAGCAGTGAGGCAGGGTGGGATGGAGGCTACACCTTC.